This T cell receptor beta chain was identified during a study of blood T cells in healthy people across ages. Regarding the study as a whole: Whereas aged donors had fewer naive CD4+ cells, long-lived donors had more of them and higher diversity. It was not possible, with unsorted PBMCs, to conclusively compare naive and antigen-experienced cells.

Total RNA extraction produced at least 6 micrograms (per sample) for the study. In its sample, this clonotype was seen many times. The target antigen is unknown. A second about 7 to 12 cycle PCR used barcoded and J-beta primers. Via MiXCR, TCRdb re-called the 5' RACE reads, giving one row per CDR3 protein. The profile shows some 640,000 distinct CDR3 sequences, about 30% of them singletons. Germline V gives CDR1 SGHVS, CDR2 FQNEAQ. The CDR3 consists of 14 residues. Between the trimmed V and J ends, which lost 5 bases and 10 bases, there was a span of 17 bases. This TCR was recovered from an elderly woman in good health. Sample: blood. V is TRBV7-8 and J is TRBJ1-4; D is unclear. This chain's CDR3 is CASSPQRWPVKLFF. The CDR3 nucleotides are TGTGCCAGCAGCCCCCAAAGGTGGCCCGTAAAACTGTTTTTT.